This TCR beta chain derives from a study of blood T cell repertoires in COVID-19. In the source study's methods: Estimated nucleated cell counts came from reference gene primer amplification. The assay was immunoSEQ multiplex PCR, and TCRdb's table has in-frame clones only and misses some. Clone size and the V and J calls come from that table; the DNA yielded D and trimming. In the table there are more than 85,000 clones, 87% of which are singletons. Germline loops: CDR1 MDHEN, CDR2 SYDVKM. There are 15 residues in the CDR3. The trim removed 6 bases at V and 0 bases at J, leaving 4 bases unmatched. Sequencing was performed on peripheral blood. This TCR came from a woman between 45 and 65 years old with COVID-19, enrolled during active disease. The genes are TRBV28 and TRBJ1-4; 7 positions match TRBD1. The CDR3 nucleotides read TGTGCCAGCAGGGCACAGGGGACAACTAATGAAAAACTGTTTTTT. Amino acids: CASRAQGTTNEKLFF. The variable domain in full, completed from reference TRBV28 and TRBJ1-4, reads DVKVTQSSRYLVKRTGEKVFLECVQDMDHENMFWYRQDPGLGLRLIYFSYDVKMKEKGDIPEGYSVSREKKERFSLILESASTNQTSMYLCASRAQGTTNEKLFFGSGTQLSVL.